This record concerns one T cell receptor (beta chain) sequence. As processed by the authors: Estimation of nucleated cell counts relied on the amplification of reference gene primers. Sequenced by immunoSEQ multiplex PCR; TCRdb stores in-frame clones only, minus some. V, J and clone size are those of that table, while D and trimming were read from the DNA. The sample holds about 170,000 clones, about 87% seen once. This sample was included in a study of blood T cell repertoires in COVID-19. Across the study: COVID-19 samples, acute and convalescent, were from the United States, Italy and Spain. PBMCs, B-cell-depleted T cells, or T cells provided the cDNA or gDNA that made up the material.

V shed 8 bases and J shed 0 bases, with 25 bases lying between them. CDR3 size: 18 residues. Germline V gene lookup returns CDR1 LGHDT and CDR2 YNNKEL (reference sequence). The chain couples TRBV3-1 (or the pseudogene TRBV3-2) to TRBJ1-1; maybe TRBD1 (5 bases). This TCR was recovered from a man aged 18 to 30 with active or convalescent COVID-19. The sequenced sample was peripheral blood. This CDR3 is CASRPIGGRAGVNTEAFF. The CDR3 nucleotides are TGTGCCAGCCGCCCTATCGGAGGCAGGGCGGGGGTGAACACTGAAGCTTTCTTT.